The text below deals with one T cell receptor beta chain. As yet, its antigen is unknown. This record belongs to a study of OX40 agonist ivuxolimab in advanced cancers. Study results and limitations: At 0.1 to 3.0 mg/kg and by week 6, CD4+ and CD8+ T cells in the blood had expanded clonally.

Only in-frame clones appear in the TCRdb table, and some are missing; sequencing was by immunoSEQ multiplex PCR. Altogether about 73,000 clones are present, 92% being singletons, with the ten largest covering about 9.1%. The CDR3 is 14 residues long. V lost 6 bases to trimming and J lost 7 bases; unmatched junction nucleotides: 6. The V call is TRBV23-1, the J call TRBJ1-6, with 7 bases that match TRBD1. TRBV23-1 is known as an ORF, though its function is uncertain. The sequence was obtained from an adult with an advanced solid tumor such as melanoma, head and neck, liver or kidney cancer. The sequencing used CD4+ or CD8+ T cells sorted from blood, collected in a trial of the OX40 agonist ivuxolimab. The CDR3 reads CASSRGQPNSPLHF. The DNA for the CDR3 is TGCGCCAGCAGCCGGGGACAGCCGAATTCACCCCTCCACTTT.